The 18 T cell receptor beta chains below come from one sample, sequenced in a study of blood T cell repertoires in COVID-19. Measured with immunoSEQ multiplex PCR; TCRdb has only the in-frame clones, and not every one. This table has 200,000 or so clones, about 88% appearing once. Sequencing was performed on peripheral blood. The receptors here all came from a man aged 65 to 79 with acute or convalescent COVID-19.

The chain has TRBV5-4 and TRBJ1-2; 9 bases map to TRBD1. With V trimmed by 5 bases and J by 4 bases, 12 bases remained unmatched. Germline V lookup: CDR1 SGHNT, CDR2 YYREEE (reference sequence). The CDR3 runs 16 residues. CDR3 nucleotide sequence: TGTGCCAGCAGTCGACCCGGGACAGGGAACAGCTATGGCTACACCTTC. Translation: CASSRPGTGNSYGYTF.

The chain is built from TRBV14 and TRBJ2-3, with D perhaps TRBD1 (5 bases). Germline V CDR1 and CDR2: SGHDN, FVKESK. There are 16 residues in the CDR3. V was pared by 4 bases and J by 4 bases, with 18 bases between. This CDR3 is CASSPIGLGASDTQYF. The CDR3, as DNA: TGTGCCAGCAGCCCTATCGGTTTAGGGGCCTCAGATACGCAGTATTTT.

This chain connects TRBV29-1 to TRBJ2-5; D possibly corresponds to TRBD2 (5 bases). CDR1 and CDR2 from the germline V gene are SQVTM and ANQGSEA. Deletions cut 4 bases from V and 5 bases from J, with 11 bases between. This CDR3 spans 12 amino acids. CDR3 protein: CSVVASSETQYF. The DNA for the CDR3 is TGCAGCGTTGTAGCTAGCAGCGAGACCCAGTACTTC. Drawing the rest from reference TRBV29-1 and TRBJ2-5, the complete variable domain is SAVISQKPSRDICQRGTSLTIQCQVDSQVTMMFWYRQQPGQSLTLIATANQGSEATYESGFVIDKFPISRPNLTFSTLTVSNMSPEDSSIYLCSVVASSETQYFGPGTRLLVL.

CDR3 nucleotides: TGCGCCAGCAGTCAAAAGGGACAGGGGGTACAGGCCTACGAGCAGTACTTC. Translated, it gives CASSQKGQGVQAYEQYF. V gene TRBV23-1 combines with J gene TRBJ2-7; 11 bases fit TRBD1. TRBV23-1 is designated an ORF whose function remains uncertain. The ends lost 2 bases at V and 2 bases at J; junction bases unmatched: 8. This CDR3 has 17 residues.

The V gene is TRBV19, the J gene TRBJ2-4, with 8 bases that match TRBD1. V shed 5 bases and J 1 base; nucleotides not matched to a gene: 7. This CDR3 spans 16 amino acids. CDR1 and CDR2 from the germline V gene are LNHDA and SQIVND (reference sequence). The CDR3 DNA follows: TGTGCCAGTAGTCCACGGACAGGGAGGGCCAAAAACATTCAGTACTTC. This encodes CASSPRTGRAKNIQYF.

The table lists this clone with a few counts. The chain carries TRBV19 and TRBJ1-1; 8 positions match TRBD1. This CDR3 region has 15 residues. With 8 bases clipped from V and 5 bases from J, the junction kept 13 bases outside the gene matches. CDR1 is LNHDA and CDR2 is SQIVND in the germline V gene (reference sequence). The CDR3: CASGLDTGGGTEAFF. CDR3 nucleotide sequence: TGTGCCAGTGGCCTTGATACAGGGGGAGGGACTGAAGCTTTCTTT.

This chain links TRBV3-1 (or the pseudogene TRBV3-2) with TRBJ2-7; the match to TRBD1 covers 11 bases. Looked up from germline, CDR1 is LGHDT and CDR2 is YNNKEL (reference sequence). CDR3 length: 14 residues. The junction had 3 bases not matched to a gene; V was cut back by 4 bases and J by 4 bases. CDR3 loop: CASSLGQGAYEQYF. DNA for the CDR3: TGTGCCAGCAGCCTCGGACAGGGGGCATACGAGCAGTACTTC.

The CDR3 sequence: CASSGTGSFQPQHF. CDR3 DNA sequence: TGTGCCAGTTCCGGGACAGGGAGTTTTCAGCCCCAGCATTTT. The genes are TRBV19 and TRBJ1-5; 9 bases align to TRBD1. This CDR3 is built from 14 residues. CDR1 is LNHDA and CDR2 is SQIVND in the germline V gene (reference sequence). Trimming cost V 8 bases and J 6 bases; bases outside gene matches: 8. The complete variable domain, with remaining parts taken from reference TRBV19 and TRBJ1-5, reads DGGITQSPKYLFRKEGQNVTLSCEQNLNHDAMYWYRQDPGQGLRLIYYSQIVNDFQKGDIAEGYSVSREKKESFPLTVTSAQKNPTAFYLCASSGTGSFQPQHFGDGTRLSIL.

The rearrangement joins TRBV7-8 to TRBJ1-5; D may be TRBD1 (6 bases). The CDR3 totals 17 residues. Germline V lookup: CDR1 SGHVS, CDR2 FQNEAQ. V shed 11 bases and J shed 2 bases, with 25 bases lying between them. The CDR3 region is CASRGGSWASGNQPQHF. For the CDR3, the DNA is TGTGCCTCCCGAGGGGGTTCATGGGCTAGTGGCAATCAGCCCCAGCATTTT.

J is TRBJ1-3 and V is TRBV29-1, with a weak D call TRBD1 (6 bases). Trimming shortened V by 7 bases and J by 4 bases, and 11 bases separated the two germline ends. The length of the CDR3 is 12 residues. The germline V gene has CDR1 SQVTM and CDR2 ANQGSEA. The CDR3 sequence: CSADGQGNTIYF. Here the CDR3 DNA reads TGCAGCGCCGATGGACAGGGAAACACCATATATTTT. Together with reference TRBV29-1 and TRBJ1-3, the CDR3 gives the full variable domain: SAVISQKPSRDICQRGTSLTIQCQVDSQVTMMFWYRQQPGQSLTLIATANQGSEATYESGFVIDKFPISRPNLTFSTLTVSNMSPEDSSIYLCSADGQGNTIYFGEGSWLTVV.

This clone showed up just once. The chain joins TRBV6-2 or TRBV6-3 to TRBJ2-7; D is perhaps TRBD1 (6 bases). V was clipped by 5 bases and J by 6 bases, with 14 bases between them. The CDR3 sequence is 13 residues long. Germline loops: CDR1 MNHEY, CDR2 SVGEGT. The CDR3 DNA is TGTGCCAGCAGTCAAGGACAGTCTGGCGAGCAGTACTTC. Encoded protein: CASSQGQSGEQYF.

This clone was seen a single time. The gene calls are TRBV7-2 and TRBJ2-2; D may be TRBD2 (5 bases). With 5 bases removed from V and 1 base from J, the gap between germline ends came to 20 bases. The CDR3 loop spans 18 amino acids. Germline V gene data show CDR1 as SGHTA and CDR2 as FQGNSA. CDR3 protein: CASSPRPLSGLNTGELFF. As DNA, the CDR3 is TGTGCCAGCAGCCCTAGGCCCCTGAGCGGCTTGAACACCGGGGAGCTGTTTTTT.

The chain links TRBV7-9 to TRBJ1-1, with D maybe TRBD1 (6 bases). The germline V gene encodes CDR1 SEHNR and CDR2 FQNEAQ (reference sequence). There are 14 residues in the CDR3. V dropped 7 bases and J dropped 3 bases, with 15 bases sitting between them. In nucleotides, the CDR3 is TGTGCCAGCACCCCTAGGGCAGGGGACACTGAAGCTTTCTTT. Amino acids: CASTPRAGDTEAFF.

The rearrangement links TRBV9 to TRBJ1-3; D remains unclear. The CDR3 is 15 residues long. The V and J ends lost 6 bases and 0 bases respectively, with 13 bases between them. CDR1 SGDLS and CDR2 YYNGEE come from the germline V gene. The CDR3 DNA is TGTGCCAGCACGTCGGGATCTAGCTCTGGAAACACCATATATTTT. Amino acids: CASTSGSSSGNTIYF. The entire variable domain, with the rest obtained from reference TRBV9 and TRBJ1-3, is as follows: DSGVTQTPKHLITATGQRVTLRCSPRSGDLSVYWYQQSLDQGLQFLIQYYNGEERAKGNILERFSAQQFPDLHSELNLSSLELGDSALYFCASTSGSSSGNTIYFGEGSWLTVV.

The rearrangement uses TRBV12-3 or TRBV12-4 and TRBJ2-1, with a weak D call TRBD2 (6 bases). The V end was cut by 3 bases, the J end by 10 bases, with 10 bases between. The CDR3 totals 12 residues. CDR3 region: CASSFPGEEQFF. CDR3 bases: TGTGCCAGCAGTTTCCCGGGAGAAGAGCAGTTCTTC.

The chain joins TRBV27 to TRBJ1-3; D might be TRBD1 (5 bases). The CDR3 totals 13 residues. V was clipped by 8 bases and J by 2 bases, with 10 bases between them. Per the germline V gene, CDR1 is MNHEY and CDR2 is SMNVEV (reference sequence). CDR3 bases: TGTGCCAGCGGGACTTTGGCTGGAAACACCATATATTTT. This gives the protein CASGTLAGNTIYF.

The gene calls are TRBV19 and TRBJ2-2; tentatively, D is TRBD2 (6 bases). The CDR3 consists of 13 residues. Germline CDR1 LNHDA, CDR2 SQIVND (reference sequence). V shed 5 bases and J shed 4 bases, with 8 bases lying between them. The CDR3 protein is CASSAGSTGELFF. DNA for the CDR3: TGTGCCAGTAGTGCGGGGTCCACCGGGGAGCTGTTTTTT.

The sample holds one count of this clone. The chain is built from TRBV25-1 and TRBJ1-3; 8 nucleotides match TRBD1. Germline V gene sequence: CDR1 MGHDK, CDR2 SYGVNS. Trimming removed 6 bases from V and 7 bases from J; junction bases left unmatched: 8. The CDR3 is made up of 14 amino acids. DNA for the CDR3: TGTGCCAGCAGAGAGACAGGGGACGGGAACACCATATATTTT. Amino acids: CASRETGDGNTIYF.